This T cell receptor beta chain stems from a study of lymphopenia after photon versus proton radiotherapy. CDR1 is WNHNN, CDR2 SYGVQD, per germline (reference sequence). Trimming took 4 bases from V and 4 from J; bases not matched to a gene: 6. The CDR3 totals 15 residues. TCRdb keeps only in-frame clones here, not all; method: immunoSEQ multiplex PCR. Of approximately 15,000 clones in the sample, approximately 83% were seen once. This chain connects TRBV10-1 to TRBJ2-2; 7 bases are a match to TRBD1. Sequenced here: peripheral blood, sampled from a patient treated with photon-based radiotherapy. This TCR came from a man in his fifties or sixties with gastric cancer. As DNA, the CDR3 is TGCGCCAGCAGTGCCCGGGACAGCTTCACCGGGGAGCTGTTTTTT. Its translation: CASSARDSFTGELFF.